A selection of T cell receptor beta chains follows, all from one sample in a study of shared clonotypes between healthy human individuals. Libraries were prepared by immunoSEQ multiplex PCR; TCRdb keeps only in-frame clonotypes and omits some of them. The top ten clones hold around 0.3% of a sample with roughly 410,000 clones, around 96% of them seen once. What was sequenced was memory CD8+ T cells sorted from blood. These receptors were taken from a man aged 25 to 40 in good health. Both conserved end residues are part of each CDR3. Fields, in order: J gene, clone size, V gene, D gene, CDR3 protein, CDR3 DNA. A D gene is named only where the DNA matches it firmly. Clone size is stated in some rows and not others, as once, few, many or a class when expanded.

J gene: TRBJ2-7; clone size: NA; V gene: TRBV28; D gene: NA; CDR3 protein: CASSLLTGARAGRFYEQYF; CDR3 DNA: TGTGCCAGCAGTTTATTAACGGGGGCCAGGGCAGGACGATTCTACGAGCAGTACTTC
J gene: TRBJ2-6; clone size: NA; V gene: TRBV9; D gene: NA; CDR3 protein: CASSPPTGLQRANVLTF; CDR3 DNA: TGTGCCAGCAGCCCACCGACAGGCCTCCAAAGGGCCAACGTCCTGACTTTC
J gene: TRBJ2-7; clone size: NA; V gene: TRBV9; D gene: NA; CDR3 protein: CASSAGGGRLDEQYF; CDR3 DNA: TGTGCCAGCAGCGCTGGAGGTGGGAGACTCGACGAGCAGTACTTC
J gene: TRBJ2-2; clone size: NA; V gene: TRBV7-9; D gene: TRBD2; CDR3 protein: CASSLSGRELFF; CDR3 DNA: TGTGCCAGCAGCTTAAGCGGGAGGGAGCTGTTTTTT
J gene: TRBJ2-7; clone size: NA; V gene: TRBV9; D gene: NA; CDR3 protein: CASSVGPLPYGEQYF; CDR3 DNA: TGTGCCAGCAGCGTAGGGCCACTACCCTACGGCGAGCAGTACTTC
J gene: TRBJ2-3; clone size: NA; V gene: TRBV20-1; D gene: NA; CDR3 protein: CSATTDTQYF; CDR3 DNA: TGCAGTGCTACCACAGATACGCAGTATTTT
J gene: TRBJ2-3; clone size: once; V gene: TRBV10-3; D gene: TRBD2; CDR3 protein: CALGREGGTDTQYF; CDR3 DNA: TGTGCCCTTGGGCGGGAGGGGGGCACAGATACGCAGTATTTT
J gene: TRBJ1-2; clone size: NA; V gene: TRBV28; D gene: NA; CDR3 protein: CASRSGQTLELGYTF; CDR3 DNA: TGTGCCAGCAGATCCGGACAGACCCTAGAACTTGGCTACACCTTC
J gene: TRBJ2-7; clone size: NA; V gene: TRBV2; D gene: NA; CDR3 protein: CASSEVLRVGYEQYF; CDR3 DNA: TGTGCCAGCAGTGAAGTACTCAGGGTGGGCTACGAGCAGTACTTC
J gene: TRBJ2-2; clone size: once; V gene: TRBV2; D gene: NA; CDR3 protein: CASRVGPTGELFF; CDR3 DNA: TGTGCCAGCAGAGTTGGTCCCACCGGGGAGCTGTTTTTT
J gene: TRBJ2-7; clone size: NA; V gene: TRBV5-1; D gene: NA; CDR3 protein: CASSVRERYEQYF; CDR3 DNA: TGCGCCAGCAGTGTACGGGAAAGGTACGAGCAGTACTTC
J gene: TRBJ2-7; clone size: once; V gene: TRBV14; D gene: NA; CDR3 protein: CASKQNNLGEQYF; CDR3 DNA: TGTGCCAGCAAGCAGAACAACCTGGGAGAGCAGTACTTC
J gene: TRBJ1-3; clone size: NA; V gene: TRBV7-2; D gene: NA; CDR3 protein: CASSFIPGNTIYF; CDR3 DNA: TGTGCCAGCAGCTTCATTCCCGGAAACACCATATATTTT
J gene: TRBJ2-5; clone size: NA; V gene: TRBV5-5; D gene: NA; CDR3 protein: CASSLEGWQETQYF; CDR3 DNA: TGTGCCAGCAGCTTGGAGGGTTGGCAAGAGACCCAGTACTTC
J gene: TRBJ2-3; clone size: NA; V gene: TRBV4-1; D gene: NA; CDR3 protein: CASLLQGTDTQYF; CDR3 DNA: TGCGCCAGCCTACTGCAGGGGACAGATACGCAGTATTTT
J gene: TRBJ1-5; clone size: NA; V gene: TRBV6-5; D gene: NA; CDR3 protein: CASSRMSNQPQHF; CDR3 DNA: TGTGCCAGCAGCCGCATGTCCAATCAGCCCCAGCATTTT
J gene: TRBJ1-5; clone size: NA; V gene: TRBV6-6; D gene: NA; CDR3 protein: CASSYSTGTGQPQHF; CDR3 DNA: TGTGCCAGCAGTTACTCGACTGGGACGGGACAGCCCCAGCATTTT
J gene: TRBJ2-2; clone size: NA; V gene: TRBV4-2; D gene: NA; CDR3 protein: CASSQEGAPSGELFF; CDR3 DNA: TGTGCCAGCAGCCAAGAGGGGGCACCGTCTGGGGAGCTGTTTTTT
J gene: TRBJ2-7; clone size: NA; V gene: TRBV6-5; D gene: NA; CDR3 protein: CASSYSMRGYEQYF; CDR3 DNA: TGTGCCAGCAGTTACTCGATGAGAGGCTACGAGCAGTACTTC
J gene: TRBJ2-5; clone size: NA; V gene: TRBV7-8; D gene: TRBD1; CDR3 protein: CASSSRTGRRKETQYF; CDR3 DNA: TGTGCCAGCAGCTCTAGGACAGGGAGGAGGAAAGAGACCCAGTACTTC
J gene: TRBJ2-7; clone size: NA; V gene: TRBV5-5; D gene: TRBD1; CDR3 protein: CASSHPGTGTYEQYF; CDR3 DNA: TGTGCCAGCAGTCACCCCGGGACAGGGACCTACGAGCAGTACTTC
J gene: TRBJ2-2; clone size: NA; V gene: TRBV29-1; D gene: NA; CDR3 protein: CSVGRANTGELFF; CDR3 DNA: TGCAGCGTTGGGAGAGCGAACACCGGGGAGCTGTTTTTT
J gene: TRBJ1-4; clone size: NA; V gene: TRBV2; D gene: NA; CDR3 protein: CASSGGLRNIYEKLFF; CDR3 DNA: TGTGCCAGCAGTGGGGGTCTCCGGAACATTTATGAAAAACTGTTTTTT
J gene: TRBJ2-5; clone size: once; V gene: TRBV30; D gene: NA; CDR3 protein: CAWNPSRGSRYQETQYF; CDR3 DNA: TGTGCCTGGAACCCCTCGCGCGGTAGCAGATACCAAGAGACCCAGTACTTC
J gene: TRBJ2-7; clone size: NA; V gene: TRBV2; D gene: NA; CDR3 protein: CASSYPQGGEQYF; CDR3 DNA: TGTGCCAGCAGTTATCCCCAGGGAGGCGAGCAGTACTTC
J gene: TRBJ2-2; clone size: NA; V gene: TRBV7-2; D gene: NA; CDR3 protein: CASSLRGGTGELFF; CDR3 DNA: TGTGCCAGCAGCTTAAGGGGGGGTACCGGGGAGCTGTTTTTT
J gene: TRBJ2-7; clone size: NA; V gene: TRBV11-3; D gene: TRBD1; CDR3 protein: CASSAGTGGLDEQYF; CDR3 DNA: TGTGCCAGCAGCGCCGGGACAGGGGGCTTAGACGAGCAGTACTTC
J gene: TRBJ1-1; clone size: NA; V gene: TRBV20-1; D gene: NA; CDR3 protein: CSAEGGSAFF; CDR3 DNA: TGCAGTGCGGAGGGGGGGTCGGCTTTCTTT
J gene: TRBJ2-1; clone size: NA; V gene: TRBV4-1; D gene: NA; CDR3 protein: CASSQRVRDNEQFF; CDR3 DNA: TGCGCCAGCAGCCAAAGGGTTCGGGACAATGAGCAGTTCTTC
J gene: TRBJ1-5; clone size: NA; V gene: TRBV11-3; D gene: TRBD1; CDR3 protein: CASSLGETGKSSNQPQHF; CDR3 DNA: TGTGCCAGCAGCTTAGGGGAGACAGGGAAAAGTAGCAATCAGCCCCAGCATTTT
J gene: TRBJ2-1; clone size: NA; V gene: TRBV29-1; D gene: NA; CDR3 protein: CSVEDYEQFF; CDR3 DNA: TGCAGCGTTGAAGACTATGAGCAGTTCTTC
J gene: TRBJ2-7; clone size: NA; V gene: TRBV29-1; D gene: TRBD2; CDR3 protein: CSVQGEGFHEQYF; CDR3 DNA: TGCAGCGTTCAAGGGGAGGGGTTCCACGAGCAGTACTTC
J gene: TRBJ2-1; clone size: NA; V gene: TRBV6-4; D gene: NA; CDR3 protein: CASVDCQGHNEQFF; CDR3 DNA: TGTGCCAGCGTTGACTGTCAGGGGCACAATGAGCAGTTCTTC
J gene: TRBJ2-3; clone size: NA; V gene: TRBV7-2; D gene: NA; CDR3 protein: CASSLRGPSGRGGDTQYF; CDR3 DNA: TGTGCCAGCAGCTTAAGAGGCCCTTCCGGGAGAGGTGGAGATACGCAGTATTTT